These 20 T cell receptor beta chains share one sample of origin, sequenced in a study of blood T cells in healthy people across ages (dated by TCRdb to 2013 to 2016). The library was obtained by 5' RACE. The instrument was an Illumina HiSeq 2500. The second PCR ran for about 6 to 11 cycles and used a J-beta primer mix along with a sample-barcoded 5' primer. In TCRdb, the public reads were trimmed at Q25 with fastp and aligned with MiXCR, with productive beta chains retained. Entries are consolidated by CDR3 protein sequence, retaining the most common genes and DNA. The table for this sample lists about 1.5 million distinct CDR3 sequences; approximately 43% of them were counted only once. The ten largest clones add up to roughly 3.7% of the sample. Sequenced input: blood. The receptors shown here come from a woman aged 18-35 years in good health.

V usage is TRBV10-3 and J usage is TRBJ1-1; 8 nucleotides line up with TRBD1. The CDR3 is 13 residues long. CDR1 is ENHRY and CDR2 is SYGVKD in the germline V gene. After removal of 6 bases from V and 11 bases from J, the junction contained 11 bases not matched to a gene. CDR3: CAIRGQDAEGAFF. Here the CDR3 DNA reads TGTGCCATCAGGGGACAGGATGCGGAGGGGGCTTTCTTT.

About this clonotype itself: One end of the junction fails to match germline, which may point to a read error. This rearrangement joins TRBV4-1 to TRBJ1-6; D remains unclear. Germline CDR1 and CDR2: MGHRA and YSYEKL. The CDR3 extends over 13 amino acids. The CDR3 loop is CASSQGWNSPPHF. The CDR3 DNA reads as TGCGCCAGCAGCCAAGGGTGGAATTCACCCCCCCACTTT.

This clonotype occurred a few times. The chain couples TRBV29-1 to TRBJ2-1, with 14 bases aligning to TRBD2. The CDR3 covers 15 residues. Unmatched junction bases numbered 8, after V lost 6 bases and J lost 7 bases. Germline lookup yields CDR1 SQVTM and CDR2 ANQGSEA. CDR3 amino acids: CSVATSGRAGNEQFF. As DNA, the CDR3 is TGCAGCGTAGCGACTAGCGGGAGGGCCGGGAATGAGCAGTTCTTC.

This clonotype was observed a handful of times. The chain couples TRBV12-3 or TRBV12-4 to TRBJ1-1; D remains unclear. V gave up 5 bases and J gave up 0 bases, with 10 bases separating them. This CDR3 is 14 amino acids long. The CDR3 loop is CASSTRTMNTEAFF. The CDR3 DNA reads as TGTGCCAGCAGTACCCGGACTATGAACACTGAAGCTTTCTTT.

This clonotype was seen only a few times. The chain carries TRBV7-2 and TRBJ2-1; 7 bases are a match to TRBD1. The germline V gene encodes CDR1 SGHTA and CDR2 FQGNSA. Trimming cost V 5 bases and J 3 bases; bases outside gene matches: 7. The CDR3 covers 15 residues. The CDR3 DNA sequence: TGTGCCAGCAGCGTAAGACAGGGAAACTACAATGAGCAGTTCTTC. It is translated as CASSVRQGNYNEQFF.

The rearrangement links TRBV12-3 or TRBV12-4 to TRBJ2-5; possibly TRBD2 for D (6 bases). Deletions cut 10 bases from V and 5 bases from J, with 17 bases between. The CDR3 contains 13 residues. The CDR3 coding sequence is TGTGCCACTGGGACTTCGCGGAAGGAGACCCAGTACTTC. Protein product: CATGTSRKETQYF.

The rearrangement joins TRBV6-6 to TRBJ2-1; D not certain. Germline assignment: CDR1 MNHNY and CDR2 SVGAGI (reference sequence). The CDR3 length is 14 residues. Trimming took 6 bases from V and 8 from J, leaving 17 bases between them. CDR3 bases: TGTGCCAGCAGCCCCAGCTTGGTCGGCTATGAGCAGTTCTTC. Translated, it gives CASSPSLVGYEQFF.

The chain uses TRBV24-1 and TRBJ2-1, with D possibly matching TRBD2 (5 bases). Between the trimmed V and J ends, which lost 5 bases and 0 bases, there was a span of 10 bases. Germline V lookup: CDR1 KGHDR, CDR2 SFDVKD. CDR3 length: 15 amino acids. DNA for the CDR3: TGTGCCACCAGTGGCGGGCCGGGCTCCTACAATGAGCAGTTCTTC. Protein: CATSGGPGSYNEQFF.

This clonotype was counted only a few times. The chain employs TRBV6-1 and TRBJ2-1; weak D call: TRBD1 (6 bases). The CDR3 is 15 amino acids. The germline gives CDR1 MNHNS, CDR2 SASEGT. V lost 5 bases and J lost 9, with 20 bases in between. The CDR3 DNA reads as TGTGCCAGCAGTTTTACGCCACAGGGATGGGGTGAGCAGTTCTTC. Protein product: CASSFTPQGWGEQFF.

Regarding this clonotype: A much larger clonotype is one base distant, so this may be a read error. The chain is built from TRBV3-1 and TRBJ2-1; D is possibly TRBD2 (6 bases). V was cut by 3 bases and J by 8 bases, with 17 bases left in between. This CDR3 has 15 amino acids. Germline V gene data show CDR1 as LGHDT and CDR2 as YNNKEL (reference sequence). The chain's CDR3 is CASSQGTCGNDEQFF. CDR3 nucleotide sequence: TGTGCCAGCAGCCAGGGGACTTGCGGGAACGATGAGCAGTTCTTC.

This clonotype has a handful of counts. The chain is built from TRBV20-1 and TRBJ2-1, with 9 bases aligning to TRBD2. With 0 bases clipped from V and 7 bases from J, the junction kept 7 bases outside the gene matches. Germline V CDR1 and CDR2: DFQATT, SNEGSKA (reference sequence). The CDR3 loop spans 15 amino acids. CDR3 amino acids: CSARDGREGENEQFF. In DNA, the CDR3 is TGCAGTGCTAGAGATGGGCGGGAGGGCGAGAATGAGCAGTTCTTC.

This clonotype was found a few times. The chain recombines TRBV6-5 with TRBJ2-7, with D possibly matching TRBD1 (6 bases). There are 14 residues in the CDR3. Germline CDR1 reads MNHEY; CDR2 reads SVGAGI. Trimming took off 6 bases at V and 3 bases at J, with 15 bases between the two ends. The DNA of the CDR3 is TGTGCCAGCAGAACAGGGACCCGCGTCTACGAGCAGTACTTC. It specifies CASRTGTRVYEQYF.

The table lists this clonotype with a few counts. DNA of the CDR3: TGTGCCAGCAGCCCAACAGGACAGACGATCTTGTCACCCCTCCACTTT. Its translation is CASSPTGQTILSPLHF. The chain combines TRBV6-6 with TRBJ1-6; D possibly corresponds to TRBD1 (6 bases). The CDR3 has 16 amino acids. With 6 bases removed from V and 10 bases from J, the gap between germline ends came to 22 bases. Germline loops: CDR1 MNHNY, CDR2 SVGAGI (reference sequence).

The gene calls are TRBV12-5 and TRBJ1-5, with D perhaps TRBD1 (5 bases). Trimming took off 2 bases at V and 3 bases at J, with 11 bases between the two ends. Germline V lookup: CDR1 LGHNT, CDR2 FRNRAP. The CDR3 is 15 amino acids. CDR3: CASGLSRDFNQPQHF. CDR3 DNA: TGTGCTAGTGGTTTGAGCAGGGACTTCAATCAGCCCCAGCATTTT.

V and J are TRBV7-9 and TRBJ2-5; 7 bases align to TRBD1. The CDR3 covers 17 residues. The germline V gene has CDR1 SEHNR and CDR2 FQNEAQ (reference sequence). The junction had 12 bases not matched to a gene; V was cut back by 0 bases and J by 5 bases. Here the CDR3 DNA reads TGTGCCAGCAGCTTAGCCATTTCCGGGACAGACTGGGAGACCCAGTACTTC. Residues: CASSLAISGTDWETQYF.

The V and J genes are TRBV20-1 and TRBJ1-5, with TRBD1 matching 7 bases. Looked up from germline, CDR1 is DFQATT and CDR2 is SNEGSKA (reference sequence). V was pared by 0 bases and J by 3 bases, with 5 bases of the junction left unmatched. The length of the CDR3 is 15 residues. The CDR3 reads CSARDTGVYNQPQHF. The CDR3 DNA is TGCAGTGCTAGAGATACAGGGGTGTACAATCAGCCCCAGCATTTT.

The CDR3 bases are TGTGCCAGCAGCCCTCACCGGGCGGGAGGGCCGGGCAATGAGCAGTTCTTC. This codes for CASSPHRAGGPGNEQFF. The chain employs TRBV14 and TRBJ2-1; 9 bases fit TRBD2. V was clipped by 4 bases and J by 6 bases; unmatched bases: 13. Germline CDR1 SGHDN, CDR2 FVKESK. There are 17 residues in the CDR3. Looking up the rest from reference TRBV14 and TRBJ2-1 gives the full variable domain: EAGVTQFPSHSVIEKGQTVTLRCDPISGHDNLYWYRRVMGKEIKFLLHFVKESKQDESGMPNNRFLAERTGGTYSTLKVQPAELEDSGVYFCASSPHRAGGPGNEQFFGPGTRLTVL.

This chain connects TRBV6-5 to TRBJ2-7, with a weak D call TRBD2 (7 bases). This CDR3 region has 15 residues. Between the trimmed V and J ends, which lost 7 bases and 3 bases, there was a span of 19 bases. Germline CDR1 is MNHEY and CDR2 is SVGAGI. This chain's CDR3 is CASTRGGGGFYEQYF. Written as DNA, the CDR3 is TGTGCCAGCACTCGAGGGGGGGGAGGTTTCTACGAGCAGTACTTC.

This clonotype was seen many times. The chain employs TRBV15 and TRBJ1-2; D ambiguous. CDR1 LNHNV and CDR2 YYDKDF come from the germline V gene (reference sequence). This CDR3 contains 15 residues. Trimming removed 0 bases at V and 1 base at J, with 9 bases between. The CDR3 DNA is TGTGCCACCAGCAGAGATCCAGGCCTTAACTATGGCTACACCTTC. Translating it yields CATSRDPGLNYGYTF. Full variable domain (outside the CDR3, taken from reference TRBV15 and TRBJ1-2): DAMVIQNPRYQVTQFGKPVTLSCSQTLNHNVMYWYQQKSSQAPKLLFHYYDKDFNNEADTPDNFQSRRPNTSFCFLDIRSPGLGDTAMYLCATSRDPGLNYGYTFGSGTRLTVV.

The chain recombines TRBV20-1 with TRBJ2-5; D remains unclear. CDR3 length equals 11 residues. Germline lookup yields CDR1 DFQATT and CDR2 SNEGSKA (reference sequence). The germline V and J ends were trimmed by 7 bases and 2 bases, with 8 bases remaining between them. The CDR3: CSVGGQETQYF. CDR3 DNA sequence: TGCAGTGTAGGTGGACAAGAGACCCAGTACTTC.